This T cell receptor beta chain comes out of a study of blood T cell repertoires in COVID-19 (dated by TCRdb to the early 2020s). Context from the whole study: Collaborator samples came from the United States, Italy and Spain and covered acute and convalescent phases of COVID-19. The dataset comprised deeply sampled blood TCRbeta repertoires from subjects exposed to, actively infected with, or recovered from COVID-19. The prospective study material was composed of cDNA or gDNA derived from T cells, B-cell-depleted T cells, or PBMCs. Where HLA class I and class II types were available, the types were taken from metadata supplied by the sample provider, not from assay-based typing. The samples were drawn from the first 160 participants of the ongoing ImmuneRACE study and from some 1,300 subjects provided by 6 global collaborators. The repertoires were made available in a free public database intended to serve as a resource for research on the immune response to SARS-CoV-2. Nearly every sample came with metadata listing a de-identified subject ID, COVID-19 status, age in years and sex.

TCRbeta CDR3 regions were amplified from genomic DNA using the immunoSEQ Assay, a bias-controlled multiplex PCR. The original methods were these. The number of nucleated cells in each sample was estimated from the amplification of reference gene primers within the assay. Sequence reads were collapsed and filtered to measure the absolute abundance of every unique TCRbeta CDR3 rearrangement. For each sample, productive Simpson clonality was calculated by taking the square root of Simpson's diversity index across productive rearrangements. Sourced from immuneACCESS, this table was stored by TCRdb with only in-frame sequences that have V and J called. A share of the clones is absent; for the studies checked, an unresolved V gene accounts for under half, and the remainder has no known explanation. Clonal size and the V and J genes are those of that table, whereas D and trimming came from the DNA. The sample has some 190,000 clones on record, approximately 80% of them singletons. The ten biggest clones cover about 11% of the sample.

The CDR3 goes from the cysteine to the phenylalanine over 16 residues. Just CDR3 DNA is preserved here, 48 bases in frame from base 1. Unmatched junction bases come to 12, with V trimmed by 5 bases and J by 4 bases. Sequences MDHEN (CDR1) and SYDVKM (CDR2) are obtained from the germline V gene. One collaborating source in Seattle enrolled patients during active infection and followed them longitudinally through the course of disease. The collaborating institutions used their own protocols to collect whole blood in K2EDTA tubes. For TCRbeta analysis, collaborator samples were shipped as frozen whole blood, as isolated PBMCs, or as DNA extracted from either sample type. With respect to this clone: Its antigen target is currently unknown. Base qualities were left out, and no much larger clone turns up one base away.

On the study overall, not on this receptor specifically: The quantity of clinical and demographic metadata differed by source and by participant and was supplied without curation.

The receptor was derived from a woman between 35 and 50 years old with COVID-19, enrolled during active disease. The chain joins TRBV28 to TRBJ1-2; TRBD1 fits 8 bases in the junction. The source material was peripheral blood. At the DNA level, the sequence is TGTGCCAGCAGTCGAATTACAGGGGGGCTTATCTATGGCTACACCTTC. The encoded protein is CASSRITGGLIYGYTF.